Following are 21 T cell receptor beta chains from one sample sequenced in a study of blood T cell repertoires in COVID-19. TCRdb keeps only in-frame clones here, not all; method: immunoSEQ multiplex PCR. The sample consists of 350,000 or so clones, approximately 83% of them appearing once. Source material: PBMCs or T cells enriched from blood (not recorded which). These receptors originate from a middle-aged woman with acute COVID-19.

The chain combines TRBV12-3 or TRBV12-4 with TRBJ2-1; D is perhaps TRBD2 (6 bases). The V gene lost 4 bases and the J gene lost 6 bases, with 10 bases spanning the gap. The length of the CDR3 is 13 residues. CDR3 loop: CASSYDGGNEQFF. As DNA, the CDR3 is TGTGCCAGCAGTTACGACGGGGGCAATGAGCAGTTCTTC.

This chain connects TRBV28 to TRBJ2-5; 8 bases align to TRBD1. This CDR3 has 17 residues. Germline CDR1 reads MDHEN; CDR2 reads SYDVKM. Losses at the gene ends were 2 bases for V and 5 bases for J; bases not matched to a gene: 13. CDR3 loop: CASSLLGRTGWGETQYF. The CDR3 DNA sequence: TGTGCCAGCAGTTTACTTGGAAGGACAGGGTGGGGCGAGACCCAGTACTTC.

This clone was recorded once. The rearrangement uses TRBV4-1 and TRBJ2-5; D might be TRBD2 (6 bases). The ends were cut back, 8 bases at V and 4 bases at J, with 17 bases in the middle. The germline V gene encodes CDR1 MGHRA and CDR2 YSYEKL. The CDR3 is made up of 14 amino acids. The CDR3 reads CASGGIPPRETQYF. The CDR3 nucleotides read TGCGCCAGCGGAGGGATTCCCCCCCGAGAGACCCAGTACTTC.

This sequence joins TRBV10-3 and TRBJ1-2; D call uncertain. Looked up from germline, CDR1 is ENHRY and CDR2 is SYGVKD. The CDR3 consists of 13 residues. Trimming stripped 3 bases from V and 3 bases from J, with 8 bases between. The CDR3 reads CAISDRFHYGYTF. The CDR3 nucleotides are TGTGCCATCAGTGACAGGTTCCACTATGGCTACACCTTC.

This chain connects TRBV5-1 to TRBJ2-3; a weak D match, TRBD1 (5 bases). The CDR3 spans 15 residues. Germline V CDR1 and CDR2: SGHRS, YFSETQ. The V and J ends lost 4 bases and 5 bases respectively, with 17 bases between them. The CDR3 coding sequence is TGCGCCAGCAGCCACCACCGCAGGGCCCAAGATACGCAGTATTTT. This gives the protein CASSHHRRAQDTQYF.

The chain joins TRBV5-4 to TRBJ2-3; D might be TRBD2 (6 bases). Germline assignment: CDR1 SGHNT and CDR2 YYREEE (reference sequence). V was pared by 3 bases and J by 3 bases, with 17 bases between. This CDR3 has 16 residues. As DNA, the CDR3 is TGTGCCAGCAGCTCCGGGGTAGCGGCGGGGACAGATACGCAGTATTTT. Translated: CASSSGVAAGTDTQYF.

V usage is TRBV7-2 and J usage is TRBJ1-5; TRBD1 is a possible D gene (6 bases). The CDR3 extends over 18 amino acids. The V and J ends lost 4 bases and 3 bases respectively, with 22 bases between them. Looked up from germline, CDR1 is SGHTA and CDR2 is FQGNSA. The CDR3 coding sequence is TGTGCCAGCAGCTCCCGGGCGGGGGGGGCGAATTACAATCAGCCCCAGCATTTT. Residues: CASSSRAGGANYNQPQHF.

This clone has a single count. CDR3 sequence: CATEGYGYTF. CDR3 nucleotide sequence: TGTGCCACGGAGGGGTATGGCTACACCTTC. This rearrangement joins TRBV25-1 to TRBJ1-2; D perhaps matches TRBD1 (5 bases). The germline V gene encodes CDR1 MGHDK and CDR2 SYGVNS. V lost 10 bases and J lost 5, with 8 bases in between. The CDR3 is made up of 10 amino acids.

The gene calls are TRBV28 and TRBJ1-2; 7 bases agree with TRBD1. Germline assignment: CDR1 MDHEN and CDR2 SYDVKM. The CDR3 sequence is 12 residues long. The V gene end was trimmed by 7 bases and the J gene end by 8 bases; junction bases not matched to a gene: 7. The CDR3: CASTLTGYGYTF. The CDR3 DNA sequence: TGTGCCAGCACCCTGACAGGGTACGGCTACACCTTC.

J is TRBJ2-5 and V is TRBV5-1, with TRBD2 identical over 16 bases. The CDR3 runs 16 residues. The germline CDR1 and CDR2 sequences are SGHRS and YFSETQ. Trimming took 4 bases from V and 2 from J; bases not matched to a gene: 2. The CDR3 spells CASSAGLAGGQETQYF. As DNA, the CDR3 is TGCGCCAGCAGCGCGGGACTAGCGGGAGGGCAAGAGACCCAGTACTTC.

The gene calls are TRBV3-1 (or the pseudogene TRBV3-2) and TRBJ2-5; 7 bases map to TRBD1. CDR1 is LGHDT, CDR2 YNNKEL, per germline (reference sequence). The length of the CDR3 is 14 residues. After removal of 6 bases from V and 4 bases from J, the junction contained 8 bases not matched to a gene. CDR3 nucleotides: TGTGCCAGCAGGGAAGGGGGCGCGGCAGAGACCCAGTACTTC. Amino acids: CASREGGAAETQYF.

This clone has only a few counts. This chain joins TRBV19 and TRBJ1-1, with a tentative D call TRBD1 (5 bases). The germline V gene encodes CDR1 LNHDA and CDR2 SQIVND (reference sequence). Trimming removed 3 bases at V and 6 bases at J, with 11 bases between. This CDR3 has 13 residues. The CDR3 DNA reads TGTGCCAGTAGTATTCGAGGGGAGGCTGAAGCTTTCTTT. Its translation: CASSIRGEAEAFF.

The chain links TRBV9 to TRBJ2-3; 13 bases agree with TRBD2. Trimming at V came to 0 bases and at J to 4 bases, leaving 2 bases not matched to a gene. The CDR3 consists of 16 residues. Looked up from germline, CDR1 is SGDLS and CDR2 is YYNGEE. CDR3 amino acids: CASSVAGLAGADTQYF. In DNA form, the CDR3 reads TGTGCCAGCAGCGTAGCAGGACTAGCGGGAGCAGATACGCAGTATTTT. The full variable domain, in which reference TRBV9 and TRBJ2-3 provide the parts outside the CDR3, is DSGVTQTPKHLITATGQRVTLRCSPRSGDLSVYWYQQSLDQGLQFLIQYYNGEERAKGNILERFSAQQFPDLHSELNLSSLELGDSALYFCASSVAGLAGADTQYFGPGTRLTVL.

This clone was observed a few times. This chain links TRBV4-1 with TRBJ1-2; D gene uncertain. The CDR3 totals 15 residues. Trimming pared 0 bases from V and 1 base from J, leaving 9 bases between. Germline-derived CDR1 and CDR2 are MGHRA and YSYEKL. In nucleotides, the CDR3 is TGCGCCAGCAGCCAAGAAGTAGCGTTTAACTATGGCTACACCTTC. Amino acid sequence: CASSQEVAFNYGYTF.

The V call is TRBV19, the J call TRBJ2-1; 8 nucleotides line up with TRBD2. The CDR3 spans 16 residues. Germline CDR1 is LNHDA and CDR2 is SQIVND (reference sequence). J gave up 0 bases and V 3 bases, and 4 bases lay outside the gene matches. The CDR3 DNA is TGTGCCAGTAGTATCAGAAGCGGGAGCTCCTACAATGAGCAGTTCTTC. Its translation is CASSIRSGSSYNEQFF.

The J gene is TRBJ1-1, the V gene TRBV11-3; a weak D match, TRBD1 (6 bases). Germline-derived CDR1 and CDR2 are SGHNT and YENEEA. Between the trimmed V and J ends, which lost 1 base and 3 bases, there was a span of 12 bases. The CDR3 is 15 amino acids. CDR3 protein: CASSLGAGVDTEAFF. As DNA, the CDR3 is TGTGCCAGCAGCTTAGGAGCAGGGGTTGACACTGAAGCTTTCTTT.

The chain couples TRBV19 to TRBJ2-2, with 8 bases that match TRBD1. CDR3 length: 14 residues. With 4 bases clipped from V and 5 bases from J, the junction kept 3 bases outside the gene matches. Germline CDR1 is LNHDA and CDR2 is SQIVND (reference sequence). The CDR3 DNA follows: TGTGCCAGTAGTACACGGGACAGGACCGGGGAGCTGTTTTTT. Its protein product is CASSTRDRTGELFF.

V and J are TRBV5-1 and TRBJ2-2; TRBD1 is a possible D gene (7 bases). CDR1 and CDR2 from the germline V gene are SGHRS and YFSETQ. With 6 bases removed from V and 5 bases from J, the gap between germline ends came to 17 bases. The CDR3 has 15 residues. CDR3 sequence (DNA): TGCGCCAGCATATCAGGGGGGACCTCGACCGGGGAGCTGTTTTTT. Translating it yields CASISGGTSTGELFF.

The chain carries TRBV6-1 and TRBJ1-5; maybe TRBD1 (6 bases). V was pared by 4 bases and J by 2 bases, with 18 bases between. This CDR3 has 17 residues. The germline V gene encodes CDR1 MNHNS and CDR2 SASEGT. The CDR3 spells CASSGGHNSRGNQPQHF. The CDR3 DNA reads TGTGCCAGCAGTGGGGGACACAACTCGAGGGGCAATCAGCCCCAGCATTTT.

The chain is built from TRBV7-3 and TRBJ1-1; TRBD1 agrees at 8 bases. Germline CDR1 is SGHTA and CDR2 is FQGTGA. The CDR3 contains 17 residues. J lost 1 base, V lost 3 bases, and 10 bases had no gene match. Here the CDR3 DNA reads TGTGCCAGCAGCTTCGGGGTCGGCAGGGGGCCGAACACTGAAGCTTTCTTT. Protein sequence: CASSFGVGRGPNTEAFF.

The J gene is TRBJ2-7, the V gene TRBV13; D may be TRBD1 (5 bases). The CDR3 has 13 residues. Germline V gene data show CDR1 as PRHDT and CDR2 as FYEKMQ (reference sequence). Trimming stripped 1 base from V and 7 bases from J, with 11 bases between. The CDR3 spells CASSLAGRIEQYF. The CDR3 bases are TGTGCCAGCAGCTTAGCAGGGCGGATAGAGCAGTACTTC.